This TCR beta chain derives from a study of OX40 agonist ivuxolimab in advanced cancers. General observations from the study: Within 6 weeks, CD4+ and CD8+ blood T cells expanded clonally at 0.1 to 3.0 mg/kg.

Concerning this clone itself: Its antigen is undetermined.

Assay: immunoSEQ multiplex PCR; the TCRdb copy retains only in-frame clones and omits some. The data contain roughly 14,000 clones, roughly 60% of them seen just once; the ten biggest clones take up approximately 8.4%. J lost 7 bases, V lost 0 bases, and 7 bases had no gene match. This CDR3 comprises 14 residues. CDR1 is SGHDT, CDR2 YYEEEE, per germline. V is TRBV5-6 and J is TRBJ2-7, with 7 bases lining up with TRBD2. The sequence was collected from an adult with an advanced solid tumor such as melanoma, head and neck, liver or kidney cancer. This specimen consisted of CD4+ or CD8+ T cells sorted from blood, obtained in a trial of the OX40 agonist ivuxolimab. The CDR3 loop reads CASSLAGTIWEQYF. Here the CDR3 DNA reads TGTGCCAGCAGCTTGGCCGGGACTATTTGGGAGCAGTACTTC.